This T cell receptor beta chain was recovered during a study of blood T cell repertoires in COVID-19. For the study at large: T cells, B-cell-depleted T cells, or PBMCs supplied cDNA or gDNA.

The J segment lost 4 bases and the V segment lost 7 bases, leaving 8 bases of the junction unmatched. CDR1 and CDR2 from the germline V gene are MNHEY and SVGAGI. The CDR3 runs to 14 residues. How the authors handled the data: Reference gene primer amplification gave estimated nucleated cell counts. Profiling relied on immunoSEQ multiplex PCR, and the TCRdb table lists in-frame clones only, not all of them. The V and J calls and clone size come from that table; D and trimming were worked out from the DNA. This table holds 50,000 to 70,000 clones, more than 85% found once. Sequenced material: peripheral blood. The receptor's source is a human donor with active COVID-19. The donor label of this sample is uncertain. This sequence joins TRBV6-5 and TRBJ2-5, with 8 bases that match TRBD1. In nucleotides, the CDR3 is TGTGCCAGCATCGGGGTCAGGGGGCCAGAGACCCAGTACTTC. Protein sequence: CASIGVRGPETQYF.